The clone carrying this T cell receptor beta chain was recorded a few times. Its antigen is unknown. A process of 5'RACE template switching, which added a universal primer site and UMIs, was used to make TCR cDNA. Each CDR3 protein is one row after TCRdb ran MiXCR on the 5' RACE reads. The repertoire has approximately 250,000 distinct CDR3 sequences, around 4.9% of them found once; the top ten carry around 3.5%. This record comes from a study of T cells after yellow fever vaccination. General observations from the study: It was the secondary response that reached its peak faster, day 5 versus 15, but it was weaker. Abundant bulk-derived clonotypes could contaminate FACS-sorted repertoires.

Between the trimmed V and J ends, which lost 8 bases and 5 bases, there was a span of 16 bases. Per germline, CDR1 WSHSY and CDR2 SAAADI. This CDR3 is built from 14 residues. This TCR came from a man aged 18 to 29 who received the YFV17D yellow fever vaccine. The specimen was CD4+ T cells sorted from PBMCs, collected on the day of the yellow fever booster vaccination. J is TRBJ2-4 and V is TRBV10-2, with D possibly TRBD1 on 6 matching bases. CDR3 sequence (DNA): TGCGCCAGCTCCTACTCACAGGGAGAAAACATTCAGTACTTC. This encodes CASSYSQGENIQYF.